A single T cell receptor (beta chain) is shown here with its context. Antigen specificity is unknown. The data were taken from a study of blood T cells in healthy people across ages. Findings of the study overall: Roughly linear declines in TCR beta diversity per million T cells occurred with age.

The second PCR ran about 6 to 12 cycles with a sample-barcoded 5' primer and J-beta primers. TCRdb processed the 5' RACE reads anew with MiXCR; each CDR3 protein has one entry. The sample includes about 1 million distinct CDR3 sequences, under 55% of them seen just once. Germline V CDR1 and CDR2: MGHRA, YSYEKL. The V and J ends lost 4 bases and 5 bases, in that order; junction bases with no gene match: 4. The CDR3 is made up of 13 amino acids. Researchers isolated at least 6 million PBMCs per sample. Sequenced sample: blood. This sequence originates from a woman aged 60-70 years in good health. The V call is TRBV4-1, the J call TRBJ2-5; TRBD1 agrees at 7 bases. CDR3 protein: CASSRQGSETQYF. In nucleotides, the CDR3 is TGCGCCAGCAGCCGACAGGGTTCGGAGACCCAGTACTTC.